The 24 T cell receptor beta chains given below trace back to one sample, sequenced in a study of T cells expressing NK-cell markers. TCRdb reprocessed the 5' RACE reads and keeps a single row for each CDR3 protein, giving no DNA. This listing includes about 460,000 distinct CDR3 sequences. Specimen: blood T cells: a sorted CD56 or NKG2C T cell subset, CD4+ or CD8+ T cells, or bulk PBMC T cells (not recorded which). The source is a woman in her fifties or sixties in good health.

The V gene is TRBV20-1, the J gene TRBJ2-3. Germline CDR1 is DFQATT and CDR2 is SNEGSKA (reference sequence). The CDR3 contains 15 residues. CDR3 sequence reads: CSARDNLRSTDTQYF.

The V and J genes are TRBV16 and TRBJ2-2; TCRdb indicates TRBD2, and absent DNA this call remains unverified. Germline lookup yields CDR1 KGHSY and CDR2 FQNENV. This CDR3 region has 14 residues. The CDR3 reads CASSQGGYTGELFF.

This chain uses TRBV5-1 with TRBJ2-3; TCRdb designates TRBD1, a call that cannot be tested without DNA. This CDR3 contains 14 residues. Looked up from germline, CDR1 is SGHRS and CDR2 is YFSETQ. This CDR3 reads CASTRKWGTDTQYF.

The chain uses TRBV7-9 and TRBJ1-1; TCRdb picks TRBD1, but there is no DNA to check that call. This CDR3 contains 16 residues. Germline V CDR1 and CDR2: SEHNR, FQNEAQ (reference sequence). CDR3 loop: CASSLVGQGQRTEAFF.

The CDR3 sequence: CASSKTSSTDTQYF. This chain connects TRBV5-1 to TRBJ2-3. The CDR3 is made up of 14 amino acids. CDR1 is SGHRS and CDR2 is YFSETQ in the germline V gene. Full variable domain (missing parts from reference TRBV5-1 and TRBJ2-3): KAGVTQTPRYLIKTRGQQVTLSCSPISGHRSVSWYQQTPGQGLQFLFEYFSETQRNKGNFPGRFSGRQFSNSRSEMNVSTLELGDSALYLCASSKTSSTDTQYFGPGTRLTVL.

V is TRBV6-1 and J is TRBJ2-5; with no DNA, the TCRdb D assignment of TRBD1 cannot be verified. This CDR3 has 15 residues. Germline CDR1 MNHNS, CDR2 SASEGT. The CDR3 region is CASSPRDRVGETQYF.

This chain's CDR3 is CASSGGLQFSTDTQYF. V is TRBV5-1 and J is TRBJ2-3; TCRdb picks TRBD2, but there is no DNA to check that call. The CDR3 has 16 amino acids. Germline V gene lookup returns CDR1 SGHRS and CDR2 YFSETQ.

V and J are TRBV28 and TRBJ2-4. CDR3 length: 14 residues. Germline assignment: CDR1 MDHEN and CDR2 SYDVKM. The CDR3 loop is CASSPGRAKNIQYF.

The chain joins TRBV6-5 to TRBJ1-1; TCRdb returns TRBD1, unconfirmable since there is no DNA. Germline-derived CDR1 and CDR2 are MNHEY and SVGAGI. This CDR3 is built from 11 residues. Here the CDR3 reads CASSYKGGAFF.

The gene calls are TRBV9 and TRBJ2-1. This CDR3 region has 15 residues. Germline CDR1 reads SGDLS; CDR2 reads YYNGEE. CDR3 protein: CASSVDDVSYNEQFF.

The chain uses TRBV5-1 and TRBJ2-7; TCRdb names TRBD2, which stays unverified in the absence of DNA. From germline, CDR1 is SGHRS and CDR2 YFSETQ. This CDR3 spans 16 amino acids. The CDR3 is CASSLGRLAERDEQYF.

The rearrangement joins TRBV5-1 to TRBJ1-1; TCRdb indicates TRBD1, and absent DNA this call remains unverified. Looked up from germline, CDR1 is SGHRS and CDR2 is YFSETQ. The CDR3 has 13 amino acids. The CDR3: CASSSGGGLGTFF.

The CDR3 is CASSTGLQNTEAFF. V gene TRBV5-1 combines with J gene TRBJ1-1. CDR1 is SGHRS and CDR2 is YFSETQ in the germline V gene. The CDR3 consists of 14 residues.

This chain connects TRBV4-2 to TRBJ2-7; TCRdb selects TRBD2, and the lack of DNA leaves this call unchecked. Per germline, CDR1 LGHNA and CDR2 YNFKEQ. The CDR3 is made up of 14 amino acids. CDR3 amino acids: CASSQDGGSYEQYF.

The chain joins TRBV5-1 to TRBJ2-1; TCRdb's D call of TRBD2 is untestable without DNA. CDR3 length equals 17 residues. CDR1 SGHRS and CDR2 YFSETQ come from the germline V gene. CDR3: CASSLDVTSGRAYEQFF.

The chain has TRBV12-5 and TRBJ2-3; the TRBD1 assignment by TCRdb is unverifiable without DNA. The CDR3 has 15 amino acids. Germline CDR1 is LGHNT and CDR2 is FRNRAP. The CDR3 spells CATSSVKGVADTQYF.

V is TRBV5-1 and J is TRBJ1-2; the TCRdb call, TRBD1, lacks DNA for checking. Germline V lookup: CDR1 SGHRS, CDR2 YFSETQ. CDR3 length: 19 amino acids. The CDR3 is CASSPEGADIGAVVYGYTF.

This chain uses TRBV11-2 with TRBJ2-1; TCRdb's assignment of TRBD2 cannot be checked, as there is no DNA. The CDR3 is 15 amino acids. The germline V gene encodes CDR1 SGHAT and CDR2 FQNNGV. The CDR3 here is CASSLVGGGVNEQFF.

The chain carries TRBV5-1 and TRBJ1-1; as DNA is missing, the TRBD1 call by TCRdb cannot be tested. The CDR3 is 13 residues long. Germline CDR1 and CDR2: SGHRS and YFSETQ. Here the CDR3 reads CASSSGGTTEAFF.

V is TRBV3-1 and J is TRBJ2-2; TCRdb indicates TRBD1, and absent DNA this call remains unverified. The length of the CDR3 is 14 residues. Germline CDR1 and CDR2: LGHDT and YNNKEL (reference sequence). CDR3 sequence reads: CASSRNSQGGELFF.

J is TRBJ1-4 and V is TRBV29-1; TCRdb picks TRBD1, but there is no DNA to check that call. CDR3 size: 15 residues. Germline-derived CDR1 and CDR2 are SQVTM and ANQGSEA. The CDR3 reads CSALKQVGTNEKLFF.

The chain couples TRBV24-1 to TRBJ2-5; the D gene TCRdb calls, TRBD1, cannot be checked with no DNA. This CDR3 has 15 amino acids. Germline-derived CDR1 and CDR2 are KGHDR and SFDVKD. The CDR3: CATSDPGPKGETQYF.

The chain couples TRBV28 to TRBJ2-3; TCRdb lists TRBD1, though no DNA is available to test this call. CDR1 is MDHEN and CDR2 is SYDVKM in the germline V gene. The CDR3 consists of 15 residues. CDR3: CASSSGQGGGDTQYF.

The rearrangement joins TRBV5-1 to TRBJ2-1; TCRdb indicates TRBD2, and absent DNA this call remains unverified. Germline CDR1 SGHRS, CDR2 YFSETQ. This CDR3 has 12 amino acids. The CDR3 loop is CASSAEGNEQFF.